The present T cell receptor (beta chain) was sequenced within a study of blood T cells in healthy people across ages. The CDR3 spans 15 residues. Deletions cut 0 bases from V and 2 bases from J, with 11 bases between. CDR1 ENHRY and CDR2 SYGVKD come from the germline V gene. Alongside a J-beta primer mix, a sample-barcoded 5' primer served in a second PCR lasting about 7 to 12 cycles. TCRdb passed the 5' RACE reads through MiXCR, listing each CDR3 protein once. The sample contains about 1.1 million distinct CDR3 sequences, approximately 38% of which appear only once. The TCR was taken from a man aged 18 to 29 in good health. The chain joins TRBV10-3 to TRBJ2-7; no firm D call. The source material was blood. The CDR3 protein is CAISESGRTPYEQYF. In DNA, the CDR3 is TGTGCCATCAGTGAGTCAGGCAGGACCCCCTACGAGCAGTACTTC.